This T cell receptor beta chain stems from a study of glioma-infiltrating T cells after dendritic cell vaccination. Study context: At biweekly intervals, patients got three intradermal dendritic cell vaccine injections.

No glioblastoma patient carried an isocitrate dehydrogenase mutation. This CDR3 spans 14 amino acids. Germline lookup yields CDR1 SGHRS and CDR2 YFSETQ. Trimming cost V 1 base and J 5 bases, with 11 bases left between them. Amplification used 60 V beta primers and 13 J beta primers. The data were produced by immunoSEQ multiplex PCR, yet TCRdb's version contains in-frame clones alone and is incomplete. The sample has about 100,000 clones, 75% to 85% seen once; the top ten hold around 5.4%. The chain couples TRBV5-1 to TRBJ2-3; D not resolved. The sample consisted of blood, taken before dendritic cell vaccination. The sequence was collected from a human donor with glioblastoma. The CDR3 region is CASSLQSPVDTQYF. The CDR3 nucleotides read TGCGCCAGCAGCTTGCAGTCTCCCGTAGATACGCAGTATTTT.